This is a list of T cell receptor beta chains from one sample in a study of blood T cell repertoires in COVID-19. TCRdb keeps only in-frame clones here, not all; method: immunoSEQ multiplex PCR. The data contain about 67,000 clones, 88% of them singletons. Sequencing used peripheral blood. Source of these receptors: an older woman with acute or convalescent COVID-19. Each CDR3 is given with its conserved first and last residue. The order of the fields is clone size, J gene, V gene, D gene, CDR3 protein, CDR3 DNA. The D gene is left open where the match is weak. Clone size, where shown, is once, few, many, or a class for clones that have expanded.

- | TRBJ2-5 | TRBV10-3 | - | CAISESGGDWAQYF | TGTGCCATCAGTGAGTCGGGCGGGGATTGGGCCCAGTACTTC
once | TRBJ1-3 | TRBV5-1 | TRBD1 | CASSPTPDRVLNTIYF | TGCGCCAGCAGCCCGACCCCGGACAGGGTATTAAACACCATATATTTT
- | TRBJ2-3 | TRBV7-9 | TRBD2 | CASSLVGSSGRAPDTQYF | TGTGCCAGCAGCTTAGTTGGCTCGAGCGGGAGGGCCCCAGATACGCAGTATTTT
- | TRBJ2-3 | TRBV5-1 | TRBD2 | CASSLGLAGGSTDTQYF | TGCGCCAGCAGCTTGGGTCTAGCGGGGGGAAGCACAGATACGCAGTATTTT
- | TRBJ2-2 | TRBV6-2/TRBV6-3 | - | CASSSPRRGTGELFF | TGTGCCAGCAGTTCACCCCGACGAGGGACCGGGGAGCTGTTTTTT
- | TRBJ2-3 | TRBV25-1 | TRBD2 | CASSKTSGGPRTDTQYF | TGTGCCAGCAGTAAGACTAGCGGGGGGCCCCGCACAGATACGCAGTATTTT
- | TRBJ2-1 | TRBV7-7 | TRBD2 | CASSSGTSGGNEQFF | TGTGCCAGCAGCTCCGGGACTAGCGGGGGCAATGAGCAGTTCTTC
- | TRBJ1-3 | TRBV6-6 | - | CASSTFSSGNTIYF | TGTGCCAGCTCTACCTTTAGCTCTGGAAACACCATATATTTT
- | TRBJ2-5 | TRBV9 | - | CASSVSTSRQETQYF | TGTGCCAGCAGCGTTAGTACTAGCCGGCAAGAGACCCAGTACTTC
- | TRBJ2-3 | TRBV6-6 | TRBD2 | CASSPGLAGGYSTDTQYF | TGTGCCAGCAGTCCTGGACTAGCGGGGGGATATAGCACAGATACGCAGTATTTT
- | TRBJ2-3 | TRBV7-2 | TRBD2 | CASSPRLAGAGADTQYF | TGTGCCAGCAGCCCGAGACTAGCGGGAGCGGGAGCAGATACGCAGTATTTT
- | TRBJ2-3 | TRBV7-9 | TRBD2 | CASSRLAGGVTDTQYF | TGTGCCAGCAGCCGACTAGCGGGGGGGGTCACAGATACGCAGTATTTT
- | TRBJ2-1 | TRBV19 | TRBD2 | CASSTSGLAYNEQFF | TGTGCCAGTAGTACATCGGGACTAGCCTACAATGAGCAGTTCTTC
once | TRBJ2-3 | TRBV10-3 | - | CAISEGAADTQYF | TGTGCCATCAGTGAGGGGGCCGCAGATACGCAGTATTTT
- | TRBJ2-3 | TRBV6-2/TRBV6-3 | TRBD2 | CASSLPAGPSTDTQYF | TGTGCCAGCAGTTTGCCAGCGGGACCTTCCACAGATACGCAGTATTTT
- | TRBJ2-2 | TRBV2 | - | CASIRTFNTGELFF | TGTGCCAGCATAAGGACTTTTAACACCGGGGAGCTGTTTTTT
- | TRBJ1-6 | TRBV3-1/TRBV3-2 | TRBD1 | CASSQDRADHSPLHF | TGTGCCAGCAGCCAGGACAGGGCGGACCATTCACCCCTCCACTTT
- | TRBJ2-1 | TRBV28 | TRBD1 | CASYLTGGLEQFF | TGTGCCAGCTACCTGACAGGGGGCCTAGAGCAGTTCTTC
- | TRBJ2-3 | TRBV5-4 | - | CASSPPGKGADTQYF | TGTGCCAGCAGCCCGCCGGGAAAGGGGGCAGATACGCAGTATTTT
- | TRBJ2-3 | TRBV19 | TRBD2 | CASSRLAGGSDTQYF | TGTGCCAGTAGTAGACTAGCGGGAGGGTCAGATACGCAGTATTTT
- | TRBJ2-5 | TRBV14 | TRBD2 | CASSQPWLAGDQETQYF | TGTGCCAGCAGCCAACCGTGGTTAGCGGGGGACCAAGAGACCCAGTACTTC
- | TRBJ2-1 | TRBV11-2 | - | CASSLDGADFSYNEQFF | TGTGCCAGCAGCTTAGATGGAGCGGACTTCTCCTACAATGAGCAGTTCTTC
- | TRBJ1-3 | TRBV6-5 | - | CASSYSRVSSGNTIYF | TGTGCCAGCAGTTACTCGAGGGTGAGCTCTGGAAACACCATATATTTT
- | TRBJ2-1 | TRBV18 | - | CASSPLAGEGGEQFF | TGTGCCAGCTCACCGCTAGCAGGGGAAGGGGGTGAGCAGTTCTTC
- | TRBJ1-2 | TRBV24-1 | TRBD1 | CATSRTGGSVKGYTF | TGTGCCACCAGTAGGACAGGGGGATCGGTTAAGGGCTACACCTTC
- | TRBJ2-5 | TRBV2 | - | CASSDKGDWETQYF | TGTGCCAGCAGTGATAAGGGGGATTGGGAGACCCAGTACTTC
- | TRBJ1-3 | TRBV10-2 | - | CASSEWGGTGNTIYF | TGCGCCAGCAGTGAATGGGGCGGGACTGGAAACACCATATATTTT
- | TRBJ2-3 | TRBV21-1 | - | CASSLGLAGTSDTQYF | TGTGCCAGCAGCCTCGGACTAGCGGGGACATCAGATACGCAGTATTTT
- | TRBJ1-6 | TRBV28 | - | CASGRDGVGNSPLHF | TGTGCCAGCGGCCGGGATGGGGTGGGTAATTCACCCCTCCACTTT
- | TRBJ2-2 | TRBV2 | TRBD2 | CASRYFSGDTGELFF | TGTGCCAGCAGATACTTTAGCGGGGACACCGGGGAGCTGTTTTTT
- | TRBJ2-1 | TRBV4-3 | TRBD2 | CASSQDRGLAGLQFF | TGCGCCAGCAGCCAAGATAGGGGACTAGCGGGACTACAGTTCTTC
- | TRBJ1-4 | TRBV28 | - | CASTHYEKLFF | TGTGCCAGCACCCACTATGAAAAACTGTTTTTT
- | TRBJ1-4 | TRBV28 | - | CASIYRWGGPNEKLFF | TGTGCCAGCATCTATCGCTGGGGGGGACCTAATGAAAAACTGTTTTTT
- | TRBJ1-2 | TRBV5-1 | - | CASRGGSNYGYTF | TGCGCCAGCAGGGGGGGATCTAACTATGGCTACACCTTC
- | TRBJ1-4 | TRBV18 | - | CASSPRLATNEKLFF | TGTGCCAGCTCACCAAGACTAGCAACTAATGAAAAACTGTTTTTT
- | TRBJ1-1 | TRBV12-5 | TRBD1 | CASGLGTGTEAFF | TGTGCTAGTGGTTTGGGGACAGGCACTGAAGCTTTCTTT
- | TRBJ1-6 | TRBV6-1 | - | CASSELRGTYNSPLHF | TGTGCCAGCAGTGAGCTTAGGGGGACCTATAATTCACCCCTCCACTTT
- | TRBJ1-1 | TRBV5-8 | - | CASRRGGRVNTEAFF | TGTGCCAGCAGACGGGGGGGGCGGGTGAACACTGAAGCTTTCTTT
- | TRBJ2-1 | TRBV29-1 | - | CSAQGYNEQFF | TGCAGCGCACAGGGATACAATGAGCAGTTCTTC
- | TRBJ1-4 | TRBV29-1 | - | CSGRRGNEKLFF | TGCAGCGGGCGCCGAGGTAATGAAAAACTGTTTTTT
- | TRBJ2-3 | TRBV19 | TRBD2 | CASSPFGLAGASDTQYF | TGTGCCAGTAGCCCCTTCGGACTAGCGGGAGCGTCAGATACGCAGTATTTT
- | TRBJ2-5 | TRBV10-1 | TRBD2 | CARWGLAGEQETQYF | TGCGCCCGCTGGGGTTTAGCGGGGGAACAAGAGACCCAGTACTTC